Sequencing of this TCR beta chain was carried out in a study of CD8+ T cells in alopecia areata. Alopecia areata patients gave lesional scalp punch biopsies and peripheral blood samples. Sequencing used cDNA as its template, made by extracting RNA and reverse transcribing it. Here immunoSEQ multiplex PCR was the method, and the copy in TCRdb shows in-frame clones only, minus some. Of 150,000 or so clones listed, around 47% are singletons. The CDR3 spans 13 residues. V was clipped by 5 bases and J by 2 bases, with 10 bases between them. Germline V gives CDR1 MDHEN, CDR2 SYDVKM. Study-level points and caveats: Elevated clonality characterized lesional scalp relative to normal scalp, particularly in alopecia totalis/universalis.

Of note for this clone: What it binds is unknown.

This clonotype was obtained from a human donor with alopecia areata. The material sequenced was CD4+ T cells sorted from blood. The chain carries TRBV28 and TRBJ2-7; D is undetermined. CDR3 in amino acids: CASSRPRTYEQYF. For the CDR3, the DNA is TGTGCCAGCAGTCGTCCCCGGACCTACGAGCAGTACTTC.